Below are 32 T cell receptor beta chains sequenced from a single sample in a study of cytomegalovirus exposure and HLA in healthy donors. Vbeta (60) and Jbeta (13) primers were used in the PCR. The method was immunoSEQ multiplex PCR; TCRdb's version includes in-frame clones alone and lacks a portion of them. This sample carries about 140,000 clones, more than 75% of them seen once, and the ten largest clones take approximately 4%. Sequencing used PBMCs. These receptors were collected from a man between 18 and 35 years old in good health and CMV-seronegative.

This clone was found a few times. The chain uses TRBV5-1 and TRBJ1-1, with TRBD1 matching 10 bases. With V trimmed by 4 bases and J by 2 bases, 8 bases remained unmatched. Per the germline V gene, CDR1 is SGHRS and CDR2 is YFSETQ. This CDR3 has 16 residues. The DNA for the CDR3 is TGCGCCAGCAGCCTACGGACAGGGGGTGCTAACACTGAAGCTTTCTTT. Its protein product is CASSLRTGGANTEAFF.

The chain uses TRBV7-9 and TRBJ2-1; 7 positions agree with TRBD1. The CDR3 runs to 15 residues. V gave up 4 bases and J gave up 1 base; unmatched junction bases: 4. Germline CDR1 is SEHNR and CDR2 is FQNEAQ (reference sequence). The CDR3 DNA follows: TGTGCCAGCAGCTCCGACAGGGTTTCCTACAATGAGCAGTTCTTC. It yields the protein CASSSDRVSYNEQFF.

The chain links TRBV28 to TRBJ2-3, with a tentative D call TRBD2 (7 bases). Trimming pared 6 bases from V and 2 bases from J, leaving 21 bases between. Looked up from germline, CDR1 is MDHEN and CDR2 is SYDVKM. The CDR3 sequence is 17 residues long. The CDR3 DNA reads as TGTGCCAGCAGGTACGCGGGGGCCCTGGTTCTCACAGATACGCAGTATTTT. This translates into CASRYAGALVLTDTQYF.

This chain connects TRBV11-3 to TRBJ2-3; 8 bases line up with TRBD1. The length of the CDR3 is 17 residues. The J segment lost 2 bases and the V segment lost 4 bases, leaving 11 bases of the junction unmatched. Germline lookup yields CDR1 SGHNT and CDR2 YENEEA. The CDR3 DNA sequence: TGTGCCAGCAGCTCCGGACAGGGCCGGCCCAACACAGATACGCAGTATTTT. Translation gives CASSSGQGRPNTDTQYF.

The genes are TRBV19 and TRBJ2-7, with a weak D call TRBD2 (6 bases). The V gene lost 3 bases and the J gene lost 7 bases, with 7 bases spanning the gap. Germline CDR1 is LNHDA and CDR2 is SQIVND (reference sequence). The CDR3 spans 11 residues. In nucleotides, the CDR3 is TGTGCCAGTAGTATTGGGGGGGAGCAGTACTTC. Translated: CASSIGGEQYF.

The chain links TRBV12-5 to TRBJ1-4; tentatively, D is TRBD1 (6 bases). The CDR3 contains 13 residues. Trimming removed 5 bases from V and 5 bases from J, with 9 bases in between. The germline V gene encodes CDR1 LGHNT and CDR2 FRNRAP. The CDR3 nucleotides read TGTGCTAGTGGTCCCCAGGGGAATGAAAAACTGTTTTTT. This sequence encodes CASGPQGNEKLFF.

This rearrangement joins TRBV6-6 to TRBJ1-2; D gene unclear. From germline, CDR1 is MNHNY and CDR2 SVGAGI (reference sequence). The CDR3 covers 14 residues. With 5 bases removed from V and 1 base from J, the gap between germline ends came to 11 bases. CDR3 in DNA: TGTGCCAGCAGTACGGACGGGAATAACTATGGCTACACCTTC. Protein product: CASSTDGNNYGYTF.

J is TRBJ2-7 and V is TRBV7-2, with TRBD2 matching over 8 bases. Germline CDR1 and CDR2: SGHTA and FQGNSA. With V trimmed by 4 bases and J by 3 bases, 5 bases remained unmatched. The CDR3 runs to 14 residues. This chain's CDR3 is CASSSAGASYEQYF. The CDR3 nucleotides read TGTGCCAGCAGCTCAGCGGGAGCCAGCTACGAGCAGTACTTC.

The rearrangement links TRBV5-4 to TRBJ2-1; TRBD2 aligns across 11 bases. Germline CDR1 and CDR2: SGHNT and YYREEE (reference sequence). The CDR3 runs 15 residues. V shed 3 bases and J 2 bases; nucleotides not matched to a gene: 1. The CDR3 sequence: CASSSGLAAYNEQFF. CDR3 sequence (DNA): TGTGCCAGCAGCTCGGGACTAGCGGCCTACAATGAGCAGTTCTTC. Drawing the rest from reference TRBV5-4 and TRBJ2-1, the complete variable domain is ETGVTQSPTHLIKTRGQQVTLRCSSQSGHNTVSWYQQALGQGPQFIFQYYREEENGRGNFPPRFSGLQFPNYSSELNVNALELDDSALYLCASSSGLAAYNEQFFGPGTRLTVL.

The chain employs TRBV21-1 and TRBJ2-4; the table's TRBD2 call for D was not verified on the DNA. TRBV21-1 is given as a pseudogene. The CDR3 consists of 19 residues. As DNA, the CDR3 is TGTGCCAGCTTTTGCCTCGGGACTAGCGGGGGGGGATCCAAAAACATTCAGTACTTC. The encoded protein is CASFCLGTSGGGSKNIQYF.

The V call is TRBV2, the J call TRBJ2-5; D unclear. The DNA end is a closer match to TRBJ2-7, so the J assignment may be wrong. In germline, CDR1 is SNHLY, CDR2 FYNNEI. This CDR3 is built from 12 residues. CDR3 nucleotides: TGTGCCAGCACCAAGGTCCTAGACGAGCAGTACTTC. It codes for CASTKVLDEQYF.

This chain uses TRBV18 with TRBJ1-5, with D unresolved. Germline CDR1 KGHSH, CDR2 LQKENI. V gave up 3 bases and J gave up 3 bases, with 6 bases separating them. The CDR3 totals 13 residues. The chain's CDR3 is CASSPHSNQPQHF. The CDR3 nucleotides read TGTGCCAGCTCACCCCACTCCAATCAGCCCCAGCATTTT.

The chain carries TRBV7-3 and TRBJ2-3; tentatively, D is TRBD1 (7 bases). The CDR3 extends over 17 amino acids. Per the germline V gene, CDR1 is SGHTA and CDR2 is FQGTGA. Trimming removed 2 bases at V and 4 bases at J, with 19 bases between. The CDR3 nucleotides are TGTGCCAGCAGCTTAGTCAATAGCGGAGGGGGCGCAGATACGCAGTATTTT. The encoded protein is CASSLVNSGGGADTQYF.

The sample holds a few counts of this clone. V usage is TRBV6-1 and J usage is TRBJ1-1; TRBD1 matches at 7 bases. This CDR3 region has 15 residues. Germline-derived CDR1 and CDR2 are MNHNS and SASEGT. The trim removed 1 base at V and 4 bases at J, leaving 6 bases unmatched. CDR3 DNA: TGTGCCAGCAGTGAAGTCGGCTCAGGGGGCACTGAAGCTTTCTTT. Protein product: CASSEVGSGGTEAFF.

The chain joins TRBV7-9 to TRBJ2-6; the D is unclear. CDR1 SEHNR and CDR2 FQNEAQ come from the germline V gene (reference sequence). Trimming pared 2 bases from V and 2 bases from J, leaving 10 bases between. This CDR3 region has 16 residues. The DNA for the CDR3 is TGTGCCAGCAGCTTATGGGCTGACACTGGGGCCAACGTCCTGACTTTC. Protein sequence: CASSLWADTGANVLTF.

This clone was observed a single time. This rearrangement joins TRBV7-2 to TRBJ1-5; D not resolved. The germline CDR1 and CDR2 sequences are SGHTA and FQGNSA. The length of the CDR3 is 12 residues. The ends were cut back, 5 bases at V and 4 bases at J, with 6 bases in the middle. For the CDR3, the DNA is TGTGCCAGCAGCCCCCCAAATCAGCCCCAGCATTTT. It is translated as CASSPPNQPQHF.

The table lists this clone with a count of one. The rearrangement uses TRBV27 and TRBJ1-2; D may be TRBD1 (5 bases). The germline V and J ends were trimmed by 1 base and 8 bases, with 11 bases remaining between them. The CDR3 is 13 amino acids. Germline V gene data show CDR1 as MNHEY and CDR2 as SMNVEV (reference sequence). CDR3: CASSLLGVGGYTF. Here the CDR3 DNA reads TGTGCCAGCAGTTTATTAGGGGTGGGGGGCTACACCTTC.

A remark on this clone: Other DNA variants within this sample encode the same CDR3. This chain uses TRBV5-4 with TRBJ2-1; 7 bases map to TRBD2. Germline trimming cut 0 bases from V and 1 base from J; bases unmatched to any gene: 1. In germline, CDR1 is SGHNT, CDR2 YYREEE (reference sequence). This CDR3 is 15 amino acids long. As DNA, the CDR3 is TGTGCCAGCAGCTTGGGGGGAGGGTCCTACAATGAGCAGTTCTTC. Translation: CASSLGGGSYNEQFF.

V and J are TRBV7-2 and TRBJ1-2, with 7 bases identical to TRBD1. The J segment lost 7 bases and the V segment lost 1 base, leaving 9 bases of the junction unmatched. The germline gives CDR1 SGHTA, CDR2 FQGNSA. The CDR3 sequence is 15 residues long. The CDR3 reads CASSLGGQGVSGYTF. The CDR3 DNA follows: TGTGCCAGCAGCTTAGGTGGGCAGGGGGTCTCTGGCTACACCTTC.

J is TRBJ2-5 and V is TRBV9; 13 nucleotides agree with TRBD2. V was pared by 2 bases and J by 2 bases, with 6 bases of the junction left unmatched. CDR1 and CDR2 (germline): SGDLS, YYNGEE. The length of the CDR3 is 17 residues. The CDR3 coding sequence is TGTGCCAGCAGCGTGTCGACTAGCGGGGGGCCTCAAGAGACCCAGTACTTC. It encodes CASSVSTSGGPQETQYF. Full variable domain (outside the CDR3, taken from reference TRBV9 and TRBJ2-5): DSGVTQTPKHLITATGQRVTLRCSPRSGDLSVYWYQQSLDQGLQFLIQYYNGEERAKGNILERFSAQQFPDLHSELNLSSLELGDSALYFCASSVSTSGGPQETQYFGPGTRLLVL.

V and J are TRBV30 and TRBJ1-6, with 10 bases lining up with TRBD1. The CDR3 is made up of 13 amino acids. V lost 3 bases and J lost 8; bases outside the gene matches: 1. Germline-derived CDR1 and CDR2 are GTSNPN and SVGIG (reference sequence). In nucleotides, the CDR3 is TGTGCCTGGAGGGGACAGGGGTATTCACCCCTCCACTTT. This sequence encodes CAWRGQGYSPLHF.

The gene calls are TRBV5-1 and TRBJ2-7; tentatively, D is TRBD1 (6 bases). CDR1 and CDR2 (germline): SGHRS, YFSETQ. The CDR3 is 14 residues long. Trimming took off 5 bases at V and 5 bases at J, with 17 bases between the two ends. CDR3 DNA: TGCGCCAGCAGTCACTCAGGGGTTTCCCACGAGCAGTACTTC. Translating it yields CASSHSGVSHEQYF.

This clone was seen a handful of times. In DNA, the CDR3 is TGTGCCAGCAGCTCCACGGGTTGGGGGGGGTTTGGGGAAAAACTGTTTTTT. Translation gives CASSSTGWGGFGEKLFF. This chain connects TRBV11-2 to TRBJ1-4, with D possibly matching TRBD1 (5 bases). Trimming stripped 4 bases from V and 8 bases from J, with 23 bases between. This CDR3 is 17 amino acids long. Germline CDR1 is SGHAT and CDR2 is FQNNGV.

This rearrangement joins TRBV20-1 to TRBJ2-1; TRBD2 aligns across 10 bases. This CDR3 is built from 11 residues. V gave up 5 bases and J gave up 10 bases; unmatched junction bases: 2. Germline V gene lookup returns CDR1 DFQATT and CDR2 SNEGSKA (reference sequence). The CDR3 spells CSAGTSDEQFF. The CDR3 nucleotides are TGCAGTGCTGGGACTAGCGACGAGCAGTTCTTC.

This clone turned up a few times. The sample has other DNA sequences that encode this CDR3 too. This chain uses TRBV28 with TRBJ2-7, with a possible D match to TRBD2 (5 bases). The CDR3 consists of 14 residues. V lost 3 bases and J 6 bases, leaving 15 bases between the germline ends. Germline V gene sequence: CDR1 MDHEN, CDR2 SYDVKM. CDR3 amino acids: CASSFGGRGREQYF. Here the CDR3 DNA reads TGTGCCAGCAGTTTTGGTGGGAGAGGTCGCGAGCAGTACTTC.

The chain links TRBV2 to TRBJ1-2, with D hard to call. CDR3 length: 12 residues. V lost 5 bases and J 6 bases, leaving 10 bases between the germline ends. Germline V CDR1 and CDR2: SNHLY, FYNNEI. The CDR3, as DNA: TGTGCCAGCAGTCACGGGTTTGATGGCTACACCTTC. This gives the protein CASSHGFDGYTF.

The sample holds a few counts of this clone. The J gene is TRBJ2-1, the V gene TRBV5-8; 7 nucleotides line up with TRBD2. Per germline, CDR1 SGHTS and CDR2 YDEGEE. The CDR3 has 12 residues. The V and J ends lost 4 bases and 13 bases, in that order; junction bases with no gene match: 8. DNA of the CDR3: TGTGCCAGCAGCATGCAGGGAGGGGCCCAGTTCTTC. It codes for CASSMQGGAQFF.

Comment on this clone: This specimen includes other DNA sequences encoding the same CDR3. The rearrangement links TRBV6-6 to TRBJ1-6; unclear D gene. This CDR3 region has 15 residues. V was trimmed by 0 bases and J by 13 bases, leaving 16 bases between them. Germline V gene data show CDR1 as MNHNY and CDR2 as SVGAGI (reference sequence). DNA for the CDR3: TGTGCCAGCAGTTACTCGAATCAGGAAGGCTCCCCCCTCCACTTT. It translates to CASSYSNQEGSPLHF.

This CDR3 reads CASSSTSGGARTQYF. CDR3 nucleotide sequence: TGTGCCAGCAGTTCGACTAGCGGAGGGGCTCGGACCCAGTACTTC. The chain has TRBV27 and TRBJ2-5; TRBD2 matches at 9 bases. The CDR3 loop spans 15 amino acids. The V gene end was trimmed by 4 bases and the J gene end by 7 bases; junction bases not matched to a gene: 10. Germline V gene lookup returns CDR1 MNHEY and CDR2 SMNVEV (reference sequence).

The sample holds one count of this clone. The chain employs TRBV12-5 and TRBJ1-2; no definite D call. V was pared by 5 bases and J by 4 bases, with 5 bases between. CDR1 LGHNT and CDR2 FRNRAP come from the germline V gene. The CDR3 contains 11 residues. The CDR3, as DNA: TGTGCTAGTGGTACTGGCTATGGCTACACCTTC. This translates into CASGTGYGYTF. Together with reference TRBV12-5 and TRBJ1-2, the CDR3 gives the full variable domain: DARVTQTPRHKVTEMGQEVTMRCQPILGHNTVFWYRQTMMQGLELLAYFRNRAPLDDSGMPKDRFSAEMPDATLATLKIQPSEPRDSAVYFCASGTGYGYTFGSGTRLTVV.

The chain links TRBV30 to TRBJ1-3, with D maybe TRBD1 (5 bases). CDR3 length equals 13 residues. Germline CDR1 is GTSNPN and CDR2 is SVGIG (reference sequence). Trimming removed 1 base from V and 4 bases from J, with 8 bases in between. For the CDR3, the DNA is TGTGCCTGGAGTGCAGGGTGGGGAAACACCATATATTTT. This sequence encodes CAWSAGWGNTIYF.

This chain uses TRBV29-1 with TRBJ1-1; no reliable D call. This CDR3 has 15 residues. V shed 1 base and J shed 0 bases, with 12 bases lying between them. The V gene's germline CDR1 is SQVTM and CDR2 ANQGSEA. The CDR3, as DNA: TGCAGCGTTGAAGTAAGCGGCAGCTTGAACACTGAAGCTTTCTTT. Encoded protein: CSVEVSGSLNTEAFF.